Listed below are T cell receptor beta chains from one sample, sequenced in a study of blood T cell repertoires in COVID-19. Measured with immunoSEQ multiplex PCR; TCRdb has only the in-frame clones, and not every one. The table shows a few hundred thousand clones, with 85% to 90% occurring only once. The sample was peripheral blood. These receptors were taken from a woman aged 55 to 70 with COVID-19, enrolled during active disease. Each CDR3 is given with its conserved first and last residue. A D gene is named only where the DNA matches it firmly. Expanded clones are given a class, and other clones once, few, many or no size at all.

j_call d_call v_call clone_size cdr3_nt cdr3_aa
TRBJ1-1 . TRBV19 . TGTGCCAGTTCCGGGCCCCTACGGGGCACTGAAGCTTTCTTT CASSGPLRGTEAFF
TRBJ2-7 TRBD2 TRBV7-8 . TGTGCCAGCAGCTTCGTGAGCGGGAGCTACGAGCAGTACTTC CASSFVSGSYEQYF
TRBJ1-1 . TRBV28 . TGTGCCAGCAGGGGAGGACGGGACCTGGGAACTGAAGCTTTCTTT CASRGGRDLGTEAFF
TRBJ2-3 . TRBV14 . TGTGCCAGCAGCCAAGAAATAACAGTACTCACAGATACGCAGTATTTT CASSQEITVLTDTQYF
TRBJ1-2 . TRBV2 . TGTGCCAGCAGTGAAGCACGGTTAACCTATGGCTACACCTTC CASSEARLTYGYTF
TRBJ1-6 . TRBV6-2/TRBV6-3 . TGTGCCAGCAGTTACTATTTCGCCGGGAGAAATTCACCCCTCCACTTT CASSYYFAGRNSPLHF
TRBJ1-6 . TRBV7-9 . TGTGCCAGCAGCTTGGACAAAAACTATAATTCACCCCTCCACTTT CASSLDKNYNSPLHF
TRBJ2-2 . TRBV3-1/TRBV3-2 . TGTGCCAGCAGTCCGTTTGGCCAGACCGGGGAGCTGTTTTTT CASSPFGQTGELFF
TRBJ1-2 . TRBV29-1 . TGCAGCGTTGAAGCCCTCGGGGGCTACACCTTC CSVEALGGYTF
TRBJ2-1 TRBD2 TRBV20-1 few TGCAGTGCTAGTATCCCGGGAGGCGAGAACAATGAGCAGTTCTTC CSASIPGGENNEQFF
TRBJ2-7 TRBD2 TRBV5-5 . TGTGCCAGCAGCCCCGGCGGTTGGGGGGGAGGCTACGAGCAGTACTTC CASSPGGWGGGYEQYF
TRBJ2-1 TRBD2 TRBV5-1 . TGCGCCAGCAGCTTTGGGTGGAGACTAGCGGGCGATAGCTCCTACAATGAGCAGTTCTTC CASSFGWRLAGDSSYNEQFF
TRBJ2-7 . TRBV7-9 . TGTGCCAGCAGCTTAGCTTTGGCCGAGCAGTACTTC CASSLALAEQYF
TRBJ2-1 TRBD2 TRBV7-9 . TGTGCCAGCGGAATCCGGGCTAGCGGGAGCCATGAGCAGTTCTTC CASGIRASGSHEQFF
TRBJ2-5 TRBD1 TRBV7-9 few TGTGCCAGCAGCTCCCACTCCCTCCCGGGACAGAAAGAGACCCAGTACTTC CASSSHSLPGQKETQYF
TRBJ2-5 . TRBV7-2 . TGTGCCAGCAGCTTACGAGCTTCCTCGTACCAAGAGACCCAGTACTTC CASSLRASSYQETQYF
TRBJ2-2 TRBD2 TRBV6-2/TRBV6-3 few TGTGCCAGCAGTTACTTGGGGGAGGGCCCCGGCGGGGAGCTGTTTTTT CASSYLGEGPGGELFF
TRBJ1-2 TRBD1 TRBV3-1/TRBV3-2 . TGTGCCAGCAGCCGAGGACAGGGTTTTGACACCTTC CASSRGQGFDTF
TRBJ2-7 TRBD2 TRBV2 . TGTGCCAGCAGTGTTCTAGCGGGAGGGTCGGGCGAGCAGTACTTC CASSVLAGGSGEQYF
TRBJ1-5 TRBD1 TRBV2 . TGTGCCAGCAGTGACTCCGACAGGGGACTCAATCAGCCCCAGCATTTT CASSDSDRGLNQPQHF
TRBJ2-2 TRBD2 TRBV6-4 few TGTGCCAGCAGTGACTCACTAGCGGGAGGGCCCGGGGAGCTGTTTTTT CASSDSLAGGPGELFF
TRBJ1-2 TRBD1 TRBV29-1 . TGCAGCGTTGAAGTCGACAGGGTGGCCTATGGCTACACCTTC CSVEVDRVAYGYTF
TRBJ2-5 TRBD2 TRBV15 . TGTGCCACCAGCAGAGTGGCTAGCGGAAAAGAGACCCAGTACTTC CATSRVASGKETQYF
TRBJ2-7 . TRBV5-4 . TGTGCCAGCAGCTTGGGGGGGACTTACGAGCAGTACTTC CASSLGGTYEQYF
TRBJ2-2 . TRBV5-4 few TGTGCCAGCAGCTTGCAGGGGCCCGGGGAGCTGTTTTTT CASSLQGPGELFF
TRBJ2-6 . TRBV12-3/TRBV12-4 . TGTGCCAGCAGATCATTGGGGGCCAACGTCCTGACTTTC CASRSLGANVLTF
TRBJ1-2 TRBD1 TRBV12-3/TRBV12-4 . TGTGCCAGCAGCCCCGGGACAGGGTATGGCTACACCTTC CASSPGTGYGYTF
TRBJ1-5 . TRBV5-1 . TGCGCCAGCAGCCTTGAGCCTACCCGTCGGCCCCAGCATTTT CASSLEPTRRPQHF
TRBJ2-5 TRBD1 TRBV7-2 . TGTGCCAGCAGCTTGGACGGACAGGTAGAGACCCAGTACTTC CASSLDGQVETQYF
TRBJ2-2 TRBD1 TRBV18 . TGTGCCAGCTCCGGGACAGGGGACAGGGAGCTGTTTTTT CASSGTGDRELFF
TRBJ2-3 TRBD1 TRBV5-1 . TGCGCCAGCAGCTTGGGGGGGACAGGCAGCCCCACAGATACGCAGTATTTT CASSLGGTGSPTDTQYF
TRBJ1-1 . TRBV30 once TGTGCCTGGAGTGTACGCGACACTGAAGCTTTCTTT CAWSVRDTEAFF
TRBJ2-2 TRBD2 TRBV9 . TGTGCCAGCAGCGTACAAACTAGCGGGAAGACCGGGGAGCTGTTTTTT CASSVQTSGKTGELFF
TRBJ1-2 TRBD1 TRBV5-1 . TGCGCCAGCAGCTCGCTACAGGGGGCCGGCGGCTACACCTTC CASSSLQGAGGYTF
TRBJ2-1 TRBD2 TRBV3-1/TRBV3-2 . TGTGCCAGCAGCCCCCTAGCGGGAGGCGGTGAGCAGTTCTTC CASSPLAGGGEQFF
TRBJ1-1 . TRBV15 . TGTGCCACCAGCAGAGATCCTAGCGATGAAGCTTTCTTT CATSRDPSDEAFF
TRBJ1-1 . TRBV2 . TGTGCCAGCAGTGAGGGGACAAATCTTGGGCTCTTT CASSEGTNLGLF
TRBJ1-6 . TRBV28 . TGTGCCAGCAGTTTATCAGGATATAATTCACCCCTCCACTTT CASSLSGYNSPLHF
TRBJ2-1 TRBD2 TRBV4-3 . TGCGCCAGCAGCCAAGAATTTATCCCCTTTGCGGGAGGGCCCTATGAGCAGTTCTTC CASSQEFIPFAGGPYEQFF
TRBJ2-3 . TRBV7-9 once TGTGCCAGCAGCTTAGGGTATACGGTAGAAGATACGCAGTATTTT CASSLGYTVEDTQYF
TRBJ1-5 . TRBV18 . TGTGCCAGCTCACCACGGGTCGGGGCTGGGACTGGAGGCAATCAGCCCCAGCATTTT CASSPRVGAGTGGNQPQHF
TRBJ1-1 TRBD1 TRBV4-1 . TGCGCCAGCAGCCAAGGAAAGGACAGGGCTGATCGGACTGAAGCTTTCTTT CASSQGKDRADRTEAFF
TRBJ1-5 TRBD1 TRBV27 . TGTGCCAGCAGTGTCACAGGGGGCGCCAATCAGCCCCAGCATTTT CASSVTGGANQPQHF
TRBJ1-6 TRBD1 TRBV30 . TGTGCCTGGGTCCGACAGGGGAATTCACCCCTCCACTTT CAWVRQGNSPLHF
TRBJ2-7 TRBD1 TRBV23-1 . TGCGCCGTCCCCCCAGGCGGGAACGCTGGGACAGGGGGCTGGAGGGTGTCCTACGAGCAGTACTTC CAVPPGGNAGTGGWRVSYEQYF
TRBJ1-6 . TRBV5-4 . TGTGCCAGCAGCTTCCCGGCAGGGCAAAATTCACCCCTCCACTTT CASSFPAGQNSPLHF
TRBJ1-5 TRBD1 TRBV6-2/TRBV6-3 . TGTGCCAGCAGTTACCCCGCAGGGGGCTCGAATCAGCCCCAGCATTTT CASSYPAGGSNQPQHF
TRBJ2-7 . TRBV5-1 . TGCGCCAGCAGCTTTAGCAGGGGTTACGAGCAGTACTTC CASSFSRGYEQYF
TRBJ2-1 . TRBV7-9 . TGTGCCAGCAGCTTAGCTTCCGCCTTGGGCGGGATGCGATACAATGAGCAGTTCTTC CASSLASALGGMRYNEQFF
TRBJ2-7 TRBD1 TRBV30 . TGTGCCTCCACGCCAGGGGGCGGGTCGGACGAGCAGTACTTC CASTPGGGSDEQYF
TRBJ2-3 TRBD2 TRBV24-1 once TGTGCCACCAGTAAGCGGGATGGGACAGATACGCAGTATTTT CATSKRDGTDTQYF
TRBJ2-3 TRBD2 TRBV7-3 . TGTGCCAGCAGCATGACTAGCAGGCCGACAGATACGCAGTATTTT CASSMTSRPTDTQYF
TRBJ2-1 TRBD2 TRBV23-1 . TGCGCCAGCAGTCGTCTCTATCCGGGACTAGCGATTAGCTCCTACAATGAGCAGTTCTTC CASSRLYPGLAISSYNEQFF
TRBJ1-2 TRBD1 TRBV29-1 . TGCAGCGGGGGAGGACAGGCCCCTGGCTATGGCTACACCTTC CSGGGQAPGYGYTF
TRBJ2-1 . TRBV27 . TGTGCCAGCAGTTTAGGGCCTTGGGATGAGCAGTTCTTC CASSLGPWDEQFF
TRBJ2-7 TRBD1 TRBV13 . TGTGCCAGCAGCCCCAGGGACAGGGGTTACGAGCAGTACTTC CASSPRDRGYEQYF
TRBJ2-1 TRBD1 TRBV27 . TGTGCCAGCAGTTTTAGGGACAGGGCCTACAATGAGCAGTTCTTC CASSFRDRAYNEQFF